What follows are 6 T cell receptor beta chains derived from one specimen sequenced in a study of T cell responses to AZD1222 COVID-19 vaccine. Method: immunoSEQ multiplex PCR; TCRdb's copy keeps in-frame clones and lacks some. Among tens of thousands of clones, 88% were seen once, and the ten largest hold roughly 15%. The material was peripheral blood, obtained on day 0 of AZD1222 vaccination. All receptors come from an adult in good health.

This rearrangement joins TRBV15 to TRBJ2-1; TRBD2 aligns across 9 bases. Germline V gene data show CDR1 as LNHNV and CDR2 as YYDKDF (reference sequence). After removal of 3 bases from V and 8 bases from J, the junction contained 8 bases not matched to a gene. This CDR3 region has 15 residues. CDR3: CATSSEKGLAYEQFF. CDR3 in DNA: TGTGCCACCAGCAGCGAAAAGGGACTAGCTTATGAGCAGTTCTTC.

This clone came up once. This chain uses TRBV4-2 with TRBJ1-3; tentatively, D is TRBD1 (5 bases). Germline CDR1 and CDR2: LGHNA and YNFKEQ. CDR3 length equals 15 residues. V lost 5 bases to trimming and J lost 5 bases, with 16 bases between them. The CDR3 sequence: CASSAGTRDRNTIYF. The CDR3 DNA reads as TGTGCCAGCAGCGCCGGGACCCGAGATAGAAACACCATATATTTT.

The chain links TRBV7-8 to TRBJ1-5; 8 bases line up with TRBD1. Unmatched junction bases numbered 16, after V lost 3 bases and J lost 0 bases. CDR1 and CDR2 (germline): SGHVS, FQNEAQ. CDR3 length: 20 residues. The CDR3 nucleotides read TGTGCCAGCAGCTTCGTTAGGCCCGGGACAGGCATTCATAGCAATCAGCCCCAGCATTTT. Its translation is CASSFVRPGTGIHSNQPQHF.

This clone was detected a few times. This chain joins TRBV6-4 and TRBJ2-3; TRBD1 matches at 11 bases. V lost 5 bases, J lost 11 bases, and 9 bases stayed unmatched. Germline CDR1 reads MRHNA; CDR2 reads SNTAGT. This CDR3 has 14 residues. This CDR3 is CASSLGQGADRQYF. The CDR3 DNA is TGTGCCAGCAGTCTCGGACAGGGGGCGGATCGGCAGTATTTT.

The CDR3 is CASSSRDTESNQPQHF. The DNA of the CDR3 is TGTGCCAGCAGCTCCCGGGACACAGAAAGCAATCAGCCCCAGCATTTT. The genes are TRBV21-1 and TRBJ1-5; TRBD1, the table's D call, was not compared with the DNA. TRBV21-1 corresponds to a pseudogene. The CDR3 totals 16 residues.

The rearrangement links TRBV2 to TRBJ2-7; 7 bases align to TRBD2. The trim removed 5 bases at V and 2 bases at J, leaving 21 bases unmatched. CDR3 length: 19 amino acids. Germline V gives CDR1 SNHLY, CDR2 FYNNEI. CDR3 coding DNA: TGTGCCAGCAGTCCCCGAGGACTAGTCTTAAACTCCCGACCCTACGAGCAGTACTTC. As protein: CASSPRGLVLNSRPYEQYF.